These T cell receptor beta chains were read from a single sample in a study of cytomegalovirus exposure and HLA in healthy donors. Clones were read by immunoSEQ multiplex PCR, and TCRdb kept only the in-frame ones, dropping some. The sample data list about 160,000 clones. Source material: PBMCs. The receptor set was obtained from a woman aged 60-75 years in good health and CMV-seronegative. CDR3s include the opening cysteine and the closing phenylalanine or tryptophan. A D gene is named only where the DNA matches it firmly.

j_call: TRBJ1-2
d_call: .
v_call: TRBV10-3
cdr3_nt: TGTGCCAGTTCGACCGCGCCAGGGGTGAACTATGGCTACACCTTC
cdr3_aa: CASSTAPGVNYGYTF

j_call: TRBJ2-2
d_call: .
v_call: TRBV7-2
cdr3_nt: TGTGCCAGCAGCTTGCGGCGGGGGAACACCGGGGAGCTGTTTTTT
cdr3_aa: CASSLRRGNTGELFF

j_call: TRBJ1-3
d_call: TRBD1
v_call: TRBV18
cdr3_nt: TGTGCCAGCTCAACGGGACAGCCGAGCTCTGGAAACACCATATATTTT
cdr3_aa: CASSTGQPSSGNTIYF

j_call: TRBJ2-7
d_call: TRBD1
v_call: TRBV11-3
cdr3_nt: TGTGCCAGCAGCTTAGCGTCGCCGGACAGGGGGCCAAACCACTCCTACGAGCAGTACTTC
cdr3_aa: CASSLASPDRGPNHSYEQYF

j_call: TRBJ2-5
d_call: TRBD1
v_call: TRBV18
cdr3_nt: TGTGCCAGCTCACCACCGACAGGGTTGCCTCAAGAGACCCAGTACTTC
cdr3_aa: CASSPPTGLPQETQYF

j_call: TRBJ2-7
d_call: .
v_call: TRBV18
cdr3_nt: TGTGCCAGCTCACCACCGGGACAATACGAGCAGTACTTC
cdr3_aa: CASSPPGQYEQYF

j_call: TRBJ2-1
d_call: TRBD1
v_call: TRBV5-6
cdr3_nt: TGTGCCAGCAGCTGGGACAGGGGCAATGAGCAGTTCTTC
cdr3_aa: CASSWDRGNEQFF

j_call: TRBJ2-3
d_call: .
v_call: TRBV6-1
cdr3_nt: TGTGCCAGCAGGGGTGCGGGAGATACGCAGTATTTT
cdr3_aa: CASRGAGDTQYF

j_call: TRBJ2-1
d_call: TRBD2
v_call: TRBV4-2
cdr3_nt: TGTGCCAGCAGCCTACCTGTCGGACTAGCGGGGGTTCCCTCCTACAATGAGCAGTTCTTC
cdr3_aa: CASSLPVGLAGVPSYNEQFF

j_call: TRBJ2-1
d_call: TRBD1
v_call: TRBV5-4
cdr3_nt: TGTGCCAGCAGCTTGGGGGACAGGAGCTCCTACAATGAGCAGTTCTTC
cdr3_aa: CASSLGDRSSYNEQFF

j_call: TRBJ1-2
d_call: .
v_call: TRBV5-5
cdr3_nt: TGTGCCAGCAGCTACGGCGGGCAAAAAGAAACGTGGGGCTACACCTTC
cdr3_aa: CASSYGGQKETWGYTF

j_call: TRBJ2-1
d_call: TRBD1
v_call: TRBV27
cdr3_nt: TGTGCCAGCAGTTTATCAAGAGGGGGCCGCGCCTACAATGAGCAGTTCTTC
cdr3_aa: CASSLSRGGRAYNEQFF

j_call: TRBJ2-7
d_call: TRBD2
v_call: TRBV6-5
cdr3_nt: TGTGCCAGCAGTTCCCTAGCGGAATCACCCCTCGAGCAGTACTTC
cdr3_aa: CASSSLAESPLEQYF

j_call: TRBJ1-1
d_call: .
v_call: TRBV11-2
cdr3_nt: TGTGCCAGCAGCTCCTATAGATCTTCGGGTACTGAAGCTTTCTTT
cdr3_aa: CASSSYRSSGTEAFF

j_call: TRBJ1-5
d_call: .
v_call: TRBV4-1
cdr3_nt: TGCGCCAGCAGCCAAGATGCCGGTAATCAGCCCCAGCATTTT
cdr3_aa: CASSQDAGNQPQHF

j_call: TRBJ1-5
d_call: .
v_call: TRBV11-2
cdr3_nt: TGTGCCAGCAGCTTAGGCACAGGGACCCTCCGGCCCCAGCATTTT
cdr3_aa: CASSLGTGTLRPQHF

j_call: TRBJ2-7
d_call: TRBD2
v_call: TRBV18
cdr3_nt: TGTGCCAGCTCACCACCGGGACTAGCGGGTTACGAGCAGTACTTC
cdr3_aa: CASSPPGLAGYEQYF

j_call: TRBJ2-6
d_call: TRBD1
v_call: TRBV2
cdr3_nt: TGTGCCAGCAGTTCGACAGGGGTCAACGTCCTGACTTTC
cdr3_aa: CASSSTGVNVLTF

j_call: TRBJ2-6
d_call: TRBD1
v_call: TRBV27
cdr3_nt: TGTGCCAGCAGTTACCGGGACAGCAACTCTGGGGCCAACGTCCTGACTTTC
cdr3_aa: CASSYRDSNSGANVLTF

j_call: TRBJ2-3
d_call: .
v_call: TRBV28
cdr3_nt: TGTGCCAGCAGTTTATGGTCCAGGGTTAACACAGATACGCAGTATTTT
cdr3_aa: CASSLWSRVNTDTQYF

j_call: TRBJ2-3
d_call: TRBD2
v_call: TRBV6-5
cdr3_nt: TGTGCCAGCATCGGGGGAGGGTATACGCAGTATTTT
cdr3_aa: CASIGGGYTQYF

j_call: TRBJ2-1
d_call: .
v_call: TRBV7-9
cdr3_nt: TGTGCCAGCAGCTTTTCCGGGTCCCGGAGGGACAATGAGCAGTTCTTC
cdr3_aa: CASSFSGSRRDNEQFF

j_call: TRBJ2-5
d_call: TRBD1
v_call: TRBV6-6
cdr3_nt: TGTGCCAGCCGGCTTGAGGGGGCCCTTGCTAGAGAGCAGTACTTC
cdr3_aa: CASRLEGALAREQYF

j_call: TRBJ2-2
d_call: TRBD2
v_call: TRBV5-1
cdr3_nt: TGCGCCAGCAGCTTGGAGGGACTAGTTCCCGGGGAGCTGTTTTTT
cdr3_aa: CASSLEGLVPGELFF

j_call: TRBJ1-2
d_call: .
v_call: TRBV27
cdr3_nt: TGTGCCAGTAAAGATGTAAGGGCGGGCGATGGCTACACCTTC
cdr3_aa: CASKDVRAGDGYTF

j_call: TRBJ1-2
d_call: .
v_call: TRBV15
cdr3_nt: TGTGCCACCAGCAGCCTCGCGGACTATGGCTACACCTTC
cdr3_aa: CATSSLADYGYTF

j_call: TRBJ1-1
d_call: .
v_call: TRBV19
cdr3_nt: TGTGCCAGTAGTATCGTCGGGGGTTGGGGCACTGAAGCTTTCTTT
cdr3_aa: CASSIVGGWGTEAFF

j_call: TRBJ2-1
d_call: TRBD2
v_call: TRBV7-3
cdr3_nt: TGTGCCAGCAGCTCCGGGGGGTACAATGAGCAGTTCTTC
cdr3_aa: CASSSGGYNEQFF

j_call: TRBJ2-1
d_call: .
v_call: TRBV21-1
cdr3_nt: TGTGCCAGCAGCTGCCACAGGGGGTATTGTGCGGGCGGGCAGTTCTTC
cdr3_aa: CASSCHRGYCAGGQFF

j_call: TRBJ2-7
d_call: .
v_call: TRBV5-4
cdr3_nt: TGTGCCAGCAGCTCCAGGGTGGCAAGCTCCTACGAGCAGTACTTC
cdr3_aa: CASSSRVASSYEQYF

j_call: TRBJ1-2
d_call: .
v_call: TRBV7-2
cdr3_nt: TGTGCCAGCAGCTTCTCCGGGACAAACTATGGCTACACCTTC
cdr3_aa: CASSFSGTNYGYTF

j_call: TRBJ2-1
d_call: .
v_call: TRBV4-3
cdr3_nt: TGCGCCAGCAGCCAAGATGAGGCGGGATACAATGAGCAGTTCTTC
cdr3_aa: CASSQDEAGYNEQFF

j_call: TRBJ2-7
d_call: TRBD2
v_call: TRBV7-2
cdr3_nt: TGTGCCAGCAGCCCAGTTGGTAGCGGGGGAACCTACGAGCAGTACTTC
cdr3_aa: CASSPVGSGGTYEQYF

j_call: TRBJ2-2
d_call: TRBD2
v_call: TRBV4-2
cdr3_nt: TGTGCCAGCGAACCCGCCGGACTAGCGGGTATTACCGGGGAGCTGTTTTTT
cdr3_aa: CASEPAGLAGITGELFF

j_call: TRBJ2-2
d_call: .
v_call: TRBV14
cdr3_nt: TGTGCCAGCAGCCCCCGGGGGAACGCCGGGGAGCTGTTTTTT
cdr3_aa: CASSPRGNAGELFF

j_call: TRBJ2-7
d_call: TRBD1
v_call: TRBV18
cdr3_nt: TGTGCCAGCTCACCTGGACAGGCTGCTCTCCACGAGCAGTACTTC
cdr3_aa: CASSPGQAALHEQYF

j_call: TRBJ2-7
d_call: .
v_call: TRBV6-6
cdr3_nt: TGTGCCAGCTTGGGGGCCGACTCCTACGAGCAGTACTTC
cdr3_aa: CASLGADSYEQYF

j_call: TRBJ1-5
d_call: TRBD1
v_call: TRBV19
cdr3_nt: TGTGCCAGTACCCCCCGAGGGACAGGGAATCAGCCCCAGCATTTT
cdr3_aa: CASTPRGTGNQPQHF

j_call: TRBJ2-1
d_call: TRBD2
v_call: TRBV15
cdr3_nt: TGTGCCACCAGCACCATCAGCGGGAATATCTACAATGAGCAGTTCTTC
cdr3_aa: CATSTISGNIYNEQFF

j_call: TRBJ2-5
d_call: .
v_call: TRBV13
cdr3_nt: TGTGCCAGCAGCCTGGGAGTGCAAGAGACCCAGTACTTC
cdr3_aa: CASSLGVQETQYF

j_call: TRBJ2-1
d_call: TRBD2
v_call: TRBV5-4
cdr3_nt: TGTGCCAGCAGCTTGAGGACTAGCGGCTACAATGAGCAGTTCTTC
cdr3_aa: CASSLRTSGYNEQFF

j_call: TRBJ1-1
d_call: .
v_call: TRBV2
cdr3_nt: TGTGCCAGCAGTGCCATCACATTAAGACAGGTAACTGAAGCTTTCTTT
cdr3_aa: CASSAITLRQVTEAFF

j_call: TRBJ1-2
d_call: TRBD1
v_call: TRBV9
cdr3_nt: TGTGCCAGCAGCCCCCTGGGACAGGGAAACTATGGCTACACCTTC
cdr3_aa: CASSPLGQGNYGYTF

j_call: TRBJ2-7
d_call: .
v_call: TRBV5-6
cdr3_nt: TGTGCCAGCAGCTTGGGAGGGTCCAACGAGCAGTACTTC
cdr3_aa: CASSLGGSNEQYF

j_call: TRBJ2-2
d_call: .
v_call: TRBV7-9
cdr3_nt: TGTGCCAGCAGCTTACTCAGGGGTCCAACCGGGGAGCTGTTTTTT
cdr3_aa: CASSLLRGPTGELFF

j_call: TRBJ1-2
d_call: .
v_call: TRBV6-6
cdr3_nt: TGTGCCAGCAGTTACTCTTGGGGAGGGTATGGCTACACCTTC
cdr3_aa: CASSYSWGGYGYTF

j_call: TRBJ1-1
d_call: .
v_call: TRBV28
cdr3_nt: TGTGCCAGCAGCCAGGGGAGTGAAGCTTTCTTT
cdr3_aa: CASSQGSEAFF

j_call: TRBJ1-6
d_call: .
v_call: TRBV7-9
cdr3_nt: TGTGCCAGCAGCTTACGGGGAAGTAATTCACCCCTCCACTTT
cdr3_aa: CASSLRGSNSPLHF

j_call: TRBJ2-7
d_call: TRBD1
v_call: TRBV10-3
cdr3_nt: TGTGCCATCAACCCGGGACAGGGGGCCTACGAGCAGTACTTC
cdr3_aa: CAINPGQGAYEQYF

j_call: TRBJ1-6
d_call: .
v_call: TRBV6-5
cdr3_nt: TGTGCCAGCCAAACAGGGTCTTATAATTCACCCCTCCACTTT
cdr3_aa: CASQTGSYNSPLHF

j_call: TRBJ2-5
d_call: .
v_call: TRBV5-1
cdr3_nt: TGCGCCAGCAGCTTGGATGGGCCAGCCCTGCAGACCCAGTACTTC
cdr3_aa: CASSLDGPALQTQYF

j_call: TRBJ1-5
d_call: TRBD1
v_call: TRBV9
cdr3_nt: TGTGCCAGCAGCGTTGGACAGGGATACCAGCCCCAGCATTTT
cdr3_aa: CASSVGQGYQPQHF

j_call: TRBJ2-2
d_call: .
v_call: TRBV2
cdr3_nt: TGTGCCAGCAGACCTAGCGTTGGCGGGGAGCTGTTTTTT
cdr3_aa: CASRPSVGGELFF